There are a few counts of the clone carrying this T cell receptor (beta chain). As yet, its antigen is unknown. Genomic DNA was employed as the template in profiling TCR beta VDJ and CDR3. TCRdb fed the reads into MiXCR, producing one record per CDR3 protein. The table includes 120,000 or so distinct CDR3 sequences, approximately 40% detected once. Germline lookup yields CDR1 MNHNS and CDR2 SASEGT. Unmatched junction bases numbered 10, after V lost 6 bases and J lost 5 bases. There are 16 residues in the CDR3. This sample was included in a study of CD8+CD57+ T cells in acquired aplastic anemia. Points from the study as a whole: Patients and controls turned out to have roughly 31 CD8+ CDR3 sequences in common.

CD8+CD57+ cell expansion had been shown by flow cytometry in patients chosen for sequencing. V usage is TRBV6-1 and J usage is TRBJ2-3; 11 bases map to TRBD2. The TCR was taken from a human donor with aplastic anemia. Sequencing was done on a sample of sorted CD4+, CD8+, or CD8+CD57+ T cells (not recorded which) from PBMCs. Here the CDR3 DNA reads TGTGCCAGCAGGAGGAGTAGCGGGGGGGCCGTAGATACGCAGTATTTT. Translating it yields CASRRSSGGAVDTQYF.